This T cell receptor (beta chain) was identified in a study of T cells after yellow fever vaccination. Study findings and constraints: Weaker overall was a secondary response that nonetheless peaked faster, on day 5 versus 15. The study re-detected most primary-vaccination clones after the booster (around 96% CD4, just over 85% CD8).

As regards this clonotype: Its target is not known.

The CDR3 has 15 amino acids. V lost 5 bases, J lost 6 bases, and 6 bases stayed unmatched. Per the germline V gene, CDR1 is SGHVS and CDR2 is FQNEAQ. MiXCR was run by TCRdb on the 5' RACE reads, yielding one entry per CDR3 protein. This repertoire shows under 150,000 distinct CDR3 sequences, over 7% found once; its top ten account for 0.73%. The source is a man aged 25-45 years who received the YFV17D yellow fever vaccine. This specimen consisted of CD4+ T cells sorted from PBMCs, obtained 5 days after the yellow fever booster vaccination. The chain is built from TRBV7-8 and TRBJ2-7; 14 bases align to TRBD2. The CDR3 reads CASSNTGTSGGEQYF. CDR3 bases: TGTGCCAGCAGCAACACCGGGACTAGCGGGGGCGAGCAGTACTTC. Supplemented by reference TRBV7-8 and TRBJ2-7, the full variable domain reads GAGVSQSPRYKVAKRGQDVALRCDPISGHVSLFWYQQALGQGPEFLTYFQNEAQLDKSGLPSDRFFAERPEGSVSTLKIQRTQQEDSAVYLCASSNTGTSGGEQYFGPGTRLTVT.